The 5 T cell receptor beta chains listed next were all sequenced from one sample in a study of blood T cells in healthy people across ages. Using a J-beta primer mix together with a sample-barcoded 5' primer, a second PCR was run for roughly 7 to 11 cycles. TCRdb independently ran MiXCR on the 5' RACE reads; one entry per CDR3 protein. The table records approximately 880,000 distinct CDR3 sequences, around 46% of them present only once. Source material: blood. These receptors were obtained from a young man in good health.

J is TRBJ2-1 and V is TRBV5-1; no clear D. CDR3 length: 14 residues. Deletions cut 6 bases from V and 8 bases from J, with 18 bases between. CDR1 is SGHRS, CDR2 YFSETQ, per germline. The CDR3 DNA is TGCGCCAGCACTGAAGCTCTAATCCTCGATGAGCAGTTCTTC. Its translation is CASTEALILDEQFF.

CDR3 residues: CASNLRGGLSEQYF. In DNA form, the CDR3 reads TGTGCCAGCAACCTCCGGGGGGGCCTCTCCGAGCAGTACTTC. This rearrangement joins TRBV14 to TRBJ2-5, with 8 positions matching TRBD2. The better agreement between TRBJ2-7 and the DNA end casts doubt on the J call. This CDR3 contains 14 residues. Germline V gene lookup returns CDR1 SGHDN and CDR2 FVKESK.

Only a few counts were recorded for this clonotype. J is TRBJ2-7 and V is TRBV6-5; 7 bases are a match to TRBD2. The DNA end is more similar to TRBJ2-5, so the J call may be wrong. The CDR3 is 13 residues long. Germline V gene sequence: CDR1 MNHEY, CDR2 SVGAGI. CDR3 sequence reads: CASSLSGIETQYF. The CDR3 DNA sequence: TGTGCCAGCAGTTTGAGCGGGATCGAGACCCAGTACTTC.

This clonotype has a count of ten or more. The J gene is TRBJ2-7, the V gene TRBV2; D ambiguous. This CDR3 contains 12 residues. In germline, CDR1 is SNHLY, CDR2 FYNNEI. V lost 2 bases to trimming and J lost 2 bases, with 4 bases between them. The CDR3 spells CASSEQPYEQYF. The CDR3 DNA is TGTGCCAGCAGTGAACAGCCCTACGAGCAGTACTTC.

This chain uses TRBV25-1 with TRBJ2-5, with 9 bases matching TRBD1. The J call may be wrong; the DNA end is better matched by TRBJ2-7. The germline gives CDR1 MGHDK, CDR2 SYGVNS. The CDR3 has 15 amino acids. The chain's CDR3 is CASSASGTGFHEQYF. As DNA, the CDR3 is TGTGCCAGCAGTGCCTCCGGGACAGGGTTCCACGAGCAGTACTTC.